Listed below are T cell receptor beta chains from one sample, sequenced in a study of blood T cells in healthy people across ages. TCRdb used MiXCR to reprocess the 5' RACE reads, holding one entry per CDR3 protein. The profile shows some 920,000 distinct CDR3 sequences, 51% of them singletons. The sequenced sample consisted of blood. The source of these receptors is a woman aged 55-69 years in good health. Both conserved end residues are trimmed from each CDR3. D genes are given only for firm matches. Not every row has a clone size; where given, it reads once, few, many or a size class.

j_call: TRBJ2-3; clone_size: -; v_call: TRBV6-1; d_call: -; cdr3_aa: ASSEQDPDTQY
j_call: TRBJ1-2; clone_size: -; v_call: TRBV7-2; d_call: TRBD1; cdr3_aa: ASSPEDRGESGYT
j_call: TRBJ1-5; clone_size: -; v_call: TRBV20-1; d_call: -; cdr3_aa: SARAQVSNQPQH
j_call: TRBJ2-1; clone_size: few; v_call: TRBV28; d_call: TRBD1; cdr3_aa: ASRPTTGRDNEQF
j_call: TRBJ1-5; clone_size: -; v_call: TRBV7-2; d_call: -; cdr3_aa: ASSPINSNQPQH
j_call: TRBJ2-7; clone_size: -; v_call: TRBV20-1; d_call: -; cdr3_aa: SAPASGRPSYEQY
j_call: TRBJ1-2; clone_size: -; v_call: TRBV20-1; d_call: -; cdr3_aa: SATGGAQANYGYT
j_call: TRBJ2-1; clone_size: few; v_call: TRBV20-1; d_call: TRBD2; cdr3_aa: SARGLAGDGEQF
j_call: TRBJ2-1; clone_size: -; v_call: TRBV28; d_call: TRBD1; cdr3_aa: ASSPGTGRDNEQF
j_call: TRBJ2-7; clone_size: few; v_call: TRBV28; d_call: -; cdr3_aa: ASSLLAGGGPYEQY
j_call: TRBJ2-3; clone_size: few; v_call: TRBV12-3/TRBV12-4; d_call: TRBD1; cdr3_aa: ASSPDRGPYTQY
j_call: TRBJ2-5; clone_size: -; v_call: TRBV5-1; d_call: -; cdr3_aa: ASSTGASLVAQY
j_call: TRBJ2-3; clone_size: once; v_call: TRBV4-2; d_call: TRBD1; cdr3_aa: ASSQEGQGFRNTQY
j_call: TRBJ1-2; clone_size: -; v_call: TRBV6-5; d_call: TRBD1; cdr3_aa: ASSYSTGQGYYGYT
j_call: TRBJ2-6; clone_size: few; v_call: TRBV4-2; d_call: -; cdr3_aa: ASEGANVLT
j_call: TRBJ2-7; clone_size: few; v_call: TRBV7-2; d_call: -; cdr3_aa: ASSLPGMWYEQY
j_call: TRBJ1-2; clone_size: -; v_call: TRBV30; d_call: -; cdr3_aa: AWGTDGYGYT
j_call: TRBJ1-6; clone_size: few; v_call: TRBV4-2; d_call: -; cdr3_aa: ASSPPRNSPLH
j_call: TRBJ2-7; clone_size: -; v_call: TRBV19; d_call: TRBD1; cdr3_aa: ATGDSYEQY
j_call: TRBJ2-1; clone_size: -; v_call: TRBV20-1; d_call: -; cdr3_aa: SASWVEGPTYNEQF
j_call: TRBJ2-1; clone_size: -; v_call: TRBV7-9; d_call: TRBD1; cdr3_aa: ASSPRPGTGANEQF
j_call: TRBJ2-5; clone_size: many; v_call: TRBV7-2; d_call: TRBD2; cdr3_aa: ASAGGTKETQY
j_call: TRBJ2-1; clone_size: -; v_call: TRBV6-5; d_call: -; cdr3_aa: ASSYRGGEKDEQF
j_call: TRBJ2-7; clone_size: -; v_call: TRBV28; d_call: -; cdr3_aa: ASCYGADYEQY
j_call: TRBJ2-3; clone_size: few; v_call: TRBV6-2/TRBV6-3; d_call: TRBD1; cdr3_aa: ASGLQGIGDTQY
j_call: TRBJ2-1; clone_size: few; v_call: TRBV4-3; d_call: TRBD1; cdr3_aa: ASSQEGTGNNEQF
j_call: TRBJ2-3; clone_size: -; v_call: TRBV5-1; d_call: TRBD2; cdr3_aa: ASREGRASTDTQY
j_call: TRBJ1-1; clone_size: few; v_call: TRBV7-2; d_call: TRBD1; cdr3_aa: ASSLDHHRGLNEAF
j_call: TRBJ2-7; clone_size: few; v_call: TRBV28; d_call: -; cdr3_aa: ASSFVFSGNYEQY
j_call: TRBJ2-7; clone_size: -; v_call: TRBV28; d_call: -; cdr3_aa: ASMNSHEQY
j_call: TRBJ1-6; clone_size: -; v_call: TRBV10-3; d_call: TRBD1; cdr3_aa: AISLAQPRDRNSPLH
j_call: TRBJ1-5; clone_size: -; v_call: TRBV6-6; d_call: -; cdr3_aa: ASSDGPQH
j_call: TRBJ2-1; clone_size: -; v_call: TRBV6-1; d_call: TRBD2; cdr3_aa: ASMEREYAEQF
j_call: TRBJ2-2; clone_size: -; v_call: TRBV2; d_call: TRBD1; cdr3_aa: AGASQGATGELF
j_call: -; clone_size: -; v_call: TRBV7-2; d_call: -; cdr3_aa: ASSLAPEPAPYEQY
j_call: TRBJ1-5; clone_size: -; v_call: TRBV6-1; d_call: TRBD1; cdr3_aa: ASRETGDQPQH
j_call: TRBJ2-7; clone_size: -; v_call: TRBV29-1; d_call: TRBD1; cdr3_aa: SAFGQGRWSYEQY
j_call: TRBJ2-3; clone_size: few; v_call: TRBV5-5; d_call: -; cdr3_aa: ASSSYLDTQY
j_call: TRBJ2-2; clone_size: -; v_call: TRBV21-1; d_call: -; cdr3_aa: ASPKGAGARNTGELF
j_call: TRBJ1-1; clone_size: -; v_call: TRBV29-1; d_call: -; cdr3_aa: SGTVNTEAF
j_call: TRBJ2-5; clone_size: few; v_call: TRBV5-6; d_call: -; cdr3_aa: ASSLGSTRETQY
j_call: TRBJ2-5; clone_size: -; v_call: TRBV10-3; d_call: TRBD2; cdr3_aa: ATRPGTSGQETQY
j_call: TRBJ1-4; clone_size: -; v_call: TRBV7-9; d_call: -; cdr3_aa: ASGRSNEKLF
j_call: TRBJ1-5; clone_size: -; v_call: TRBV5-5; d_call: -; cdr3_aa: ASTLLGTPNNQPQH
j_call: TRBJ2-3; clone_size: -; v_call: TRBV12-3/TRBV12-4; d_call: TRBD1; cdr3_aa: ASTTTRDRLYTDTQY